This T cell receptor beta chain was recovered during a study of T cell changes during pregnancy in multiple sclerosis (dated by TCRdb to about 2019). For the study in its entirety: The study examined how the T cell repertoire changed over the course of pregnancy in women with multiple sclerosis.

Regarding this clone: No cognate antigen has been identified for it. No base qualities exist here, and no much larger clone lies one base off it.

The library was obtained by the immunoSEQ multiplex PCR assay. TCRdb limited this immuneACCESS table to in-frame rearrangements with V and J called. A share of clones is missing; checked studies link under half to unresolved V genes, and the rest is unexplained. Here the sample has some 55,000 clones; about 90% occur a single time. Roughly 1.2% of the sample goes to the ten largest clones. The junction shows trimming of 1 base on V and 8 bases on J, plus 15 bases between the germline ends. Reading from cysteine to phenylalanine, the CDR3 counts 15 amino acids. The CDR3 DNA has 45 bases and is translated from base 1. Reading the germline V gene gives CDR1 SGDLS and CDR2 YYNGEE.

The receptor was isolated from a female donor in good health, enrolled as a control in a pregnancy study. The rearranged chain carries TRBV9 and TRBJ1-4; TRBD1 is perhaps the D gene, given 6 matching bases. Here the sequenced sample was peripheral blood, taken after pregnancy. The CDR3 has the sequence CASSVSAGVHEKLFF. The DNA sequence is as follows: TGTGCCAGCAGCGTATCCGCAGGGGTTCACGAAAAACTGTTTTTT.